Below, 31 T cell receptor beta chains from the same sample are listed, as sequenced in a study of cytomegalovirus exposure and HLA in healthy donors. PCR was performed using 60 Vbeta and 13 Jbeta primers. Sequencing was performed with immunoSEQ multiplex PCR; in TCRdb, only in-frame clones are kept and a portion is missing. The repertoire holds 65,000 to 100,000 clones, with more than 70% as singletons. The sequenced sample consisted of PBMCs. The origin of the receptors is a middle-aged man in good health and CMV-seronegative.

In DNA form, the CDR3 reads TGTGCCAGCAGTAACGAGGGGGGGACCGACAATGAGCAGTTCTTC. Protein sequence: CASSNEGGTDNEQFF. V gene TRBV6-4 combines with J gene TRBJ2-1; D possibly corresponds to TRBD2 (7 bases). Germline V gene data show CDR1 as MRHNA and CDR2 as SNTAGT. Between the trimmed V and J ends, which lost 5 bases and 5 bases, there was a span of 16 bases. This CDR3 comprises 15 residues.

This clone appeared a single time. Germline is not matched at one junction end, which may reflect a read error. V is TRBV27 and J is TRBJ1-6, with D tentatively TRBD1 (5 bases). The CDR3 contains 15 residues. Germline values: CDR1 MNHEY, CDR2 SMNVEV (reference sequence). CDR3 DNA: TGTGCCAGCAGCCTAGGGGCAGGGTATAATTCACCCCTCCGCTTT. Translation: CASSLGAGYNSPLRF.

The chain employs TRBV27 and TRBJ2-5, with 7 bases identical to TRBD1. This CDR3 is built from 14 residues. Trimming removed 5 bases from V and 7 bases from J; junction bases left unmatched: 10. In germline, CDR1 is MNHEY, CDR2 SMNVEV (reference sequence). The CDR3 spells CASSHMTGFGTQYF. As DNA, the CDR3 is TGTGCCAGCAGTCACATGACAGGGTTTGGGACCCAGTACTTC.

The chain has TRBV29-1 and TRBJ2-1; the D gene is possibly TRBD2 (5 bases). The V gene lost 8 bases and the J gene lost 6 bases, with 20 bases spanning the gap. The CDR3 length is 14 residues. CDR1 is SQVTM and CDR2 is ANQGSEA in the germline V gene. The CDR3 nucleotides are TGCAGCCCGACCCTACTAGGTCGGGGCAATGAGCAGTTCTTC. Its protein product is CSPTLLGRGNEQFF.

Here the CDR3 reads CASSSNFGLARNEQFF. The CDR3 DNA reads as TGTGCCAGCAGCTCAAATTTCGGACTAGCTCGGAATGAGCAGTTCTTC. The chain joins TRBV7-2 to TRBJ2-1, with TRBD2 matching 8 bases. CDR1 is SGHTA, CDR2 FQGNSA, per germline. V was pared by 4 bases and J by 7 bases, with 12 bases of the junction left unmatched. The CDR3 length is 16 residues.

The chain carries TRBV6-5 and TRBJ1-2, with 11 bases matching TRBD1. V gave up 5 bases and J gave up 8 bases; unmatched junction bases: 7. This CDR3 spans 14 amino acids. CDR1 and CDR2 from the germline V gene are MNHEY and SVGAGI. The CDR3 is CASSPGTGGPGYTF. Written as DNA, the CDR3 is TGTGCCAGCAGTCCCGGGACAGGGGGTCCGGGCTACACCTTC.

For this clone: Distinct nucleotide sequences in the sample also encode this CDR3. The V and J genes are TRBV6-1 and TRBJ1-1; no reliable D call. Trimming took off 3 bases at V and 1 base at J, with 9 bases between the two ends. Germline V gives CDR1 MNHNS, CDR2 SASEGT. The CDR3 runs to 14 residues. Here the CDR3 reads CASSDWSGNTEAFF. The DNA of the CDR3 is TGTGCCAGCAGTGATTGGTCAGGGAACACTGAAGCTTTCTTT.

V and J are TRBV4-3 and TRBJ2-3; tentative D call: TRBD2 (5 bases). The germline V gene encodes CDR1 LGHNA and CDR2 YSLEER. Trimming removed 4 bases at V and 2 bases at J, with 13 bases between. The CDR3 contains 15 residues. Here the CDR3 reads CASSLGSRVTDTQYF. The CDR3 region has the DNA TGCGCCAGCAGCCTCGGGTCGCGGGTCACAGATACGCAGTATTTT.

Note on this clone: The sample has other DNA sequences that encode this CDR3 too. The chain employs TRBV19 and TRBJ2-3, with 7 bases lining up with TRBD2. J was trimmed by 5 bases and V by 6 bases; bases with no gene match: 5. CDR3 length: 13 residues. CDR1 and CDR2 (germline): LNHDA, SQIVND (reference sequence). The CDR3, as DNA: TGTGCCAGTAGCCCTCAGCGGGGAGATACGCAGTATTTT. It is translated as CASSPQRGDTQYF.

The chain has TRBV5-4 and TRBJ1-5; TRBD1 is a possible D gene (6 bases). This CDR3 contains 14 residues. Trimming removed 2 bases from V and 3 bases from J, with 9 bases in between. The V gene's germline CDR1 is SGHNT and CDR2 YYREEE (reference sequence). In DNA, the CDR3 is TGTGCCAGCAGCTTTGCAGGGGACAATCAGCCCCAGCATTTT. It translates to CASSFAGDNQPQHF.

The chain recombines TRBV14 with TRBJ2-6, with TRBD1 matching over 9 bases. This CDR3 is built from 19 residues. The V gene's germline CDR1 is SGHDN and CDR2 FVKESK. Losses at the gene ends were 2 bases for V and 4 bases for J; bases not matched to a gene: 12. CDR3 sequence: CASSQPGTGTWKGANVLTF. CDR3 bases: TGTGCCAGCAGCCAACCCGGGACAGGGACATGGAAAGGGGCCAACGTCCTGACTTTC.

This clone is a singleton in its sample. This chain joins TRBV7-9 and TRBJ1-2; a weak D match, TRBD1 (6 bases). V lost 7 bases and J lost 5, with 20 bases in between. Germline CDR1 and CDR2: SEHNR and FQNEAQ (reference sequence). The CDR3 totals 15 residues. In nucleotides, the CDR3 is TGTGCCAGCACCATCCAACAGGGATCTGGGTATGGCTACACCTTC. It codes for CASTIQQGSGYGYTF.

CDR3 sequence reads: CASSLTPSGGPWTQYF. In DNA, the CDR3 is TGTGCCAGCAGTCTAACCCCTAGCGGGGGTCCTTGGACCCAGTACTTC. The rearrangement links TRBV7-2 to TRBJ2-5; 10 nucleotides agree with TRBD2. The CDR3 totals 16 residues. Germline loops: CDR1 SGHTA, CDR2 FQGNSA. The V segment lost 6 bases and the J segment 7 bases; nucleotides outside the gene matches: 14.

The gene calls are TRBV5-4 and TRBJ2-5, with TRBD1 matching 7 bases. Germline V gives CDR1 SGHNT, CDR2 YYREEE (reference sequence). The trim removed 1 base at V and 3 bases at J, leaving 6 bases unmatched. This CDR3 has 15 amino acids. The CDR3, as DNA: TGTGCCAGCAGCTTGTCCCCGACAGGGAAAGAGACCCAGTACTTC. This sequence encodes CASSLSPTGKETQYF.

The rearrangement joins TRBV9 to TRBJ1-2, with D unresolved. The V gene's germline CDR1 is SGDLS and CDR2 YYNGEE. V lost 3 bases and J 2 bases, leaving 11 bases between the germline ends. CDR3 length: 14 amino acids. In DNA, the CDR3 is TGTGCCAGCAGCGACTCGGTGGGCAACTATGGCTACACCTTC. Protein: CASSDSVGNYGYTF.

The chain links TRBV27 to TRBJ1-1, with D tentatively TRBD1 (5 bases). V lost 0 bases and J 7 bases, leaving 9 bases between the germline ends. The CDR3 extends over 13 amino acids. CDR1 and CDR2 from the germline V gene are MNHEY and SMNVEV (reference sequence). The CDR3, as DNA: TGTGCCAGCAGTTTATCTCGGCAGGGTGAAGCTTTCTTT. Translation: CASSLSRQGEAFF.

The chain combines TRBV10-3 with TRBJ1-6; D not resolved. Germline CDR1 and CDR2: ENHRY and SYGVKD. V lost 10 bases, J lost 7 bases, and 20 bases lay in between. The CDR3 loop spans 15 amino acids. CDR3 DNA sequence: TGTGCCACCACCGGAGATGGGGAGGCCAATTCACCCCTCCACTTT. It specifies CATTGDGEANSPLHF.

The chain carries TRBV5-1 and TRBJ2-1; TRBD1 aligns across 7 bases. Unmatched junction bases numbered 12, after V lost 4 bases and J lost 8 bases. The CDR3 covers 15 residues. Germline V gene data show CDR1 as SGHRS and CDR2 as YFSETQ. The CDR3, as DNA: TGCGCCAGCAGCCCGGACTTGACAGGGAACGATGAGCAGTTCTTC. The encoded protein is CASSPDLTGNDEQFF. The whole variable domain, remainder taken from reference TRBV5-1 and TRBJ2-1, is KAGVTQTPRYLIKTRGQQVTLSCSPISGHRSVSWYQQTPGQGLQFLFEYFSETQRNKGNFPGRFSGRQFSNSRSEMNVSTLELGDSALYLCASSPDLTGNDEQFFGPGTRLTVL.

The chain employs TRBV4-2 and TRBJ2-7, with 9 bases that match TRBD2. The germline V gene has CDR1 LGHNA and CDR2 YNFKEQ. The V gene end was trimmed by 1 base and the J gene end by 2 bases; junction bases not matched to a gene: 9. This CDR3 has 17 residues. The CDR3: CASSQAALAGATYEQYF. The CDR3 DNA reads TGTGCCAGCAGCCAAGCGGCTTTAGCGGGGGCCACCTACGAGCAGTACTTC.

DNA for the CDR3: TGTGCCAGCAGCCCCTCTGGGGGCAGATACGCAACTAATGAAAAACTGTTTTTT. This codes for CASSPSGGRYATNEKLFF. The chain uses TRBV9 and TRBJ1-4, with D possibly TRBD1 on 6 matching bases. The V end was cut by 4 bases, the J end by 0 bases, with 19 bases between. This CDR3 has 18 residues. Looked up from germline, CDR1 is SGDLS and CDR2 is YYNGEE.

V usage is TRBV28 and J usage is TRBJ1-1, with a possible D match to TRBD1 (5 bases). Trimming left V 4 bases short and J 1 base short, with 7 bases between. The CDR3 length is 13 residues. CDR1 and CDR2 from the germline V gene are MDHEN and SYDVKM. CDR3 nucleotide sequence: TGTGCCAGCAGTTCAGGGTGGAACACTGAAGCTTTCTTT. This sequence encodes CASSSGWNTEAFF.

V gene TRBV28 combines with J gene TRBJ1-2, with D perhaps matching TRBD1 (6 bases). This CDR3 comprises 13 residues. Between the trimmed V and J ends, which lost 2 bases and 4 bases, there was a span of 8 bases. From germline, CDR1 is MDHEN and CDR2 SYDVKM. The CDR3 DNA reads TGTGCCAGCAGTTTAGAAGGGGGCTATGGCTACACCTTC. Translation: CASSLEGGYGYTF.

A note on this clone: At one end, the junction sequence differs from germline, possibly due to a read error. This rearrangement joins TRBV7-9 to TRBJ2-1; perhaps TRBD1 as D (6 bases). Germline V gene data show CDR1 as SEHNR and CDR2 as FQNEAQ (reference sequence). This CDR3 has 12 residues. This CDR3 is CASSTTGFSAVF. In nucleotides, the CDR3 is TGTGCCAGCAGCACAACAGGGTTCTCAGCGGTCTTC.

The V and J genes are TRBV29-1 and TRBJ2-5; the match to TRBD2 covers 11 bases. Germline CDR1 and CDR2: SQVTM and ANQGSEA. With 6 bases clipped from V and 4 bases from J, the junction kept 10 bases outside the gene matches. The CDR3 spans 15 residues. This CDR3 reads CSVELAGAGGETQYF. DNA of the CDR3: TGCAGCGTGGAACTAGCGGGGGCGGGCGGAGAGACCCAGTACTTC.

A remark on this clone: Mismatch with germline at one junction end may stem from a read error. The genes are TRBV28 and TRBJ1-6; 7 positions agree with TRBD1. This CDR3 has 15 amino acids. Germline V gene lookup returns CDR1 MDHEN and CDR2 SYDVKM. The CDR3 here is CASRETGTANSPPHF. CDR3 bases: TGTGCCAGCAGGGAAACCGGGACAGCAAATTCACCCCCCCACTTT.

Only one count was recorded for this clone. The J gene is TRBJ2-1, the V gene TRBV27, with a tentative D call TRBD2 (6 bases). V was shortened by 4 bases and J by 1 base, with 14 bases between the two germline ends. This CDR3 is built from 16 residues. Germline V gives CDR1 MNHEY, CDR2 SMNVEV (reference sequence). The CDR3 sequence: CASSSEGTVSYNEQFF. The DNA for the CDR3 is TGTGCCAGCAGTTCGGAGGGAACGGTTTCCTACAATGAGCAGTTCTTC.

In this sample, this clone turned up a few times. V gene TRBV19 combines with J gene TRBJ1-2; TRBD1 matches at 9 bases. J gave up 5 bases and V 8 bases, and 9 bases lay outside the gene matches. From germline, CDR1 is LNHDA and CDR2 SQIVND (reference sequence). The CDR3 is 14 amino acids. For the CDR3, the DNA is TGTGCCAGTGGAAGTGGCGGGACAGGGTATGGCTACACCTTC. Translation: CASGSGGTGYGYTF.

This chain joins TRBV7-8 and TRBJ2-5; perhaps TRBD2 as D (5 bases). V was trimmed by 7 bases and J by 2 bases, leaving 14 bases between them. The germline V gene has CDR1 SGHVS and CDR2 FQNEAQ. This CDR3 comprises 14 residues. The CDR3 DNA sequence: TGTGCCAGCATCTCGCGGGCAGCACAAGAGACCCAGTACTTC. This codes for CASISRAAQETQYF. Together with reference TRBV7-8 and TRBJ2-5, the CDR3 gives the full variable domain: GAGVSQSPRYKVAKRGQDVALRCDPISGHVSLFWYQQALGQGPEFLTYFQNEAQLDKSGLPSDRFFAERPEGSVSTLKIQRTQQEDSAVYLCASISRAAQETQYFGPGTRLLVL.

CDR3 residues: CASSRGLSGNTIYF. CDR3 sequence (DNA): TGTGCCAGCAGCAGGGGGCTCTCTGGAAACACCATATATTTT. This chain joins TRBV9 and TRBJ1-3; TRBD1 matches 7 bases. Per the germline V gene, CDR1 is SGDLS and CDR2 is YYNGEE. The CDR3 loop spans 14 amino acids. The ends lost 4 bases at V and 0 bases at J; junction bases unmatched: 1. The full variable domain, with the rest looked up from reference TRBV9 and TRBJ1-3, is DSGVTQTPKHLITATGQRVTLRCSPRSGDLSVYWYQQSLDQGLQFLIQYYNGEERAKGNILERFSAQQFPDLHSELNLSSLELGDSALYFCASSRGLSGNTIYFGEGSWLTVV.

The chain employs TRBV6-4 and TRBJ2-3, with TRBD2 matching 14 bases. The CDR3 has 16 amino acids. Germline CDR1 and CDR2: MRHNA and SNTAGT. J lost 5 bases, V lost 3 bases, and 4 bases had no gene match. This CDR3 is CASSETSGGAGDTQYF. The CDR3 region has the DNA TGTGCCAGCAGTGAGACTAGCGGGGGGGCTGGAGATACGCAGTATTTT.

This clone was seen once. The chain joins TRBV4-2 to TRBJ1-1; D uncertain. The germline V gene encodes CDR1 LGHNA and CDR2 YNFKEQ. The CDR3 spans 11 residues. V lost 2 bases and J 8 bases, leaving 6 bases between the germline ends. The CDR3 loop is CASSQYREAFF. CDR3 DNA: TGTGCCAGCAGCCAATACAGAGAAGCTTTCTTT.